This is a list of T cell receptor beta chains from one sample in a study of T cell changes during pregnancy in multiple sclerosis. Sequencing used immunoSEQ multiplex PCR; TCRdb keeps in-frame clones, though not all of them. This sample yields about 120,000 clones, of which approximately 94% are seen a single time; roughly 6.2% belongs to the top ten. Sequenced here: peripheral blood, sampled before pregnancy. The receptors were gathered from a female donor with multiple sclerosis, enrolled in a pregnancy study. Both conserved end residues are part of each CDR3. Fields, in order: V gene, D gene, J gene, clone size, CDR3 length, CDR3 protein, CDR3 DNA. D genes are given only for firm matches. Clone size is given for some rows only: seen once, a few or many times, or a class if the clone is expanded.

>TRBV6-5|.|TRBJ1-2|.|11
CASTGIDGYTF
TGTGCCAGCACAGGGATCGATGGCTACACCTTC
>TRBV6-5|.|TRBJ1-5|.|14
CASSYSESYQPQHF
TGTGCCAGCAGTTACTCGGAGAGCTATCAGCCCCAGCATTTT
>TRBV5-4|.|TRBJ2-5|.|16
CASSLVPAREEETQYF
TGTGCCAGCAGCTTGGTCCCGGCCAGGGAGGAAGAGACCCAGTACTTC
>TRBV7-2|.|TRBJ2-3|.|13
CASSLGPLDTQYF
TGTGCCAGCAGCTTAGGCCCACTAGATACGCAGTATTTT
>TRBV5-1|.|TRBJ1-1|.|14
CASSLGQKNTEAFF
TGCGCCAGCAGCTTGGGGCAGAAGAACACTGAAGCTTTCTTT
>TRBV19|TRBD1|TRBJ2-4|.|18
CASEWGPGTGGDGNIQYF
TGTGCCAGTGAGTGGGGCCCCGGGACAGGGGGCGACGGAAACATTCAGTACTTC
>TRBV6-1|TRBD1|TRBJ1-1|.|13
CAIRQGAGTEAFF
TGTGCCATCCGTCAGGGGGCAGGGACTGAAGCTTTCTTT
>TRBV2|.|TRBJ1-1|.|14
CASSEFGEGTEAFF
TGTGCCAGCAGTGAGTTCGGAGAGGGCACTGAAGCTTTCTTT
>TRBV30|TRBD1|TRBJ1-2|once|18
CAWSVHLARGRVDYGYTF
TGTGCCTGGAGTGTACATCTGGCCAGGGGGCGAGTTGACTATGGCTACACCTTC
>TRBV2|.|TRBJ1-1|.|13
CASSESSGTEAFF
TGTGCCAGCAGTGAATCTTCGGGAACTGAAGCTTTCTTT
>TRBV10-1|TRBD1|TRBJ1-1|once|13
CASSGRGTVEAFF
TGCGCCAGCAGTGGGAGGGGGACAGTAGAAGCTTTCTTT
>TRBV7-2|TRBD2|TRBJ2-1|.|17
CASTGTSGSPPYNEQFF
TGTGCCAGCACCGGGACTAGCGGGAGCCCCCCCTACAATGAGCAGTTCTTC
>TRBV4-1|.|TRBJ1-4|once|15
CASSQADTTNEKLFF
TGCGCCAGCAGCCAAGCTGACACAACTAATGAAAAACTGTTTTTT
>TRBV6-6|.|TRBJ2-1|.|12
CASSYSGDEQFF
TGTGCCAGCAGTTACTCGGGAGATGAGCAGTTCTTC
>TRBV7-3|.|TRBJ1-6|once|16
CASSLYGVDGGSPLHF
TGTGCCAGCAGCCTCTACGGGGTAGACGGGGGATCACCCCTCCACTTT
>TRBV7-9|.|TRBJ2-7|.|15
CASSLGNTLTYEQYF
TGTGCCAGCAGCTTAGGAAATACTCTTACCTACGAGCAGTACTTC
>TRBV27|.|TRBJ2-1|.|14
CASRIGQIYNEQFF
TGTGCCAGCAGGATCGGACAGATATACAATGAGCAGTTCTTC
>TRBV29-1|TRBD1|TRBJ2-5|.|12
CSVELGDRGHDF
TGCAGCGTTGAACTTGGGGACAGGGGGCATGACTTC
>TRBV5-8|TRBD1|TRBJ1-5|.|14
CASRIDRGNQPQHF
TGTGCCAGCAGAATAGACAGGGGCAATCAGCCCCAGCATTTT
>TRBV6-5|TRBD1|TRBJ1-1|.|13
CASSTTGHAEAFF
TGTGCCAGCAGTACGACAGGGCACGCTGAAGCTTTCTTT
>TRBV5-6|.|TRBJ1-2|.|13
CASSYGTSYGYTF
TGTGCCAGCAGCTACGGTACTAGCTATGGCTACACCTTC